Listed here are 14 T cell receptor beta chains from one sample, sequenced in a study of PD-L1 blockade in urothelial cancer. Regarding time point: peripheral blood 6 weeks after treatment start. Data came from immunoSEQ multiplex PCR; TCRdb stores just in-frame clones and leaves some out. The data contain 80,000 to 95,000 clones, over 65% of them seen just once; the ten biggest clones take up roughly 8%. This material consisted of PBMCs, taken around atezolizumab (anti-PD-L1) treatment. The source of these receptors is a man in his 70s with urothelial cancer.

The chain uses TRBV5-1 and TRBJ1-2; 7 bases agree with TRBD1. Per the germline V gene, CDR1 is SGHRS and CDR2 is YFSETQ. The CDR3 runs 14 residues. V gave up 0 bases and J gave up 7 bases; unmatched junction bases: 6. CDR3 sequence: CASSLGTGRLGYTF. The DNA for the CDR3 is TGCGCCAGCAGCTTGGGGACAGGAAGACTTGGCTACACCTTC.

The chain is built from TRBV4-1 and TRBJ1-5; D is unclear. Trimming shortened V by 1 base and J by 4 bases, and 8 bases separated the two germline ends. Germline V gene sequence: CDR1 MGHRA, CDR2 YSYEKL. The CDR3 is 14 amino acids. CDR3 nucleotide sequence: TGCGCCAGCAGCCAAGGTGGGCAGAATCAGCCCCAGCATTTT. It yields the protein CASSQGGQNQPQHF.

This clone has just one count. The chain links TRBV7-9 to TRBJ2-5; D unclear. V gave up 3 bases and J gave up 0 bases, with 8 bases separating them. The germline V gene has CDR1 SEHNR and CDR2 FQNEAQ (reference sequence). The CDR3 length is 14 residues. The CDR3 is CASSFTEYQETQYF. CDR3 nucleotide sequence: TGTGCCAGCAGCTTCACAGAGTACCAAGAGACCCAGTACTTC.

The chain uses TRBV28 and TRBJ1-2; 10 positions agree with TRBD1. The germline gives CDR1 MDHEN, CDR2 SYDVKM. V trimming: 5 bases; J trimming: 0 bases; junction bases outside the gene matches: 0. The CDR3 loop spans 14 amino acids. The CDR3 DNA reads TGTGCCAGCAGTGGGACAGGGGCTAACTATGGCTACACCTTC. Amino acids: CASSGTGANYGYTF.

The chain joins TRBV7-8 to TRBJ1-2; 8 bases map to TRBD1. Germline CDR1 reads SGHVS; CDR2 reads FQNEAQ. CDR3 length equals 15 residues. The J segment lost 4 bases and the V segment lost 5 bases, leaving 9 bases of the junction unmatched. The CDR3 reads CASSPHRGGPYGYTF. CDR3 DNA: TGTGCCAGCAGCCCTCACAGGGGGGGGCCCTATGGCTACACCTTC.

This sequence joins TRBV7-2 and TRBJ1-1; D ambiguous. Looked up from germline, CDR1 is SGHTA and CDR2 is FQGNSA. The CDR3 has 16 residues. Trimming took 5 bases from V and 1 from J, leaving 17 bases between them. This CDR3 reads CASSPPAALGNTEAFF. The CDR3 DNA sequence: TGTGCCAGCAGCCCACCGGCGGCTTTGGGGAACACTGAAGCTTTCTTT.

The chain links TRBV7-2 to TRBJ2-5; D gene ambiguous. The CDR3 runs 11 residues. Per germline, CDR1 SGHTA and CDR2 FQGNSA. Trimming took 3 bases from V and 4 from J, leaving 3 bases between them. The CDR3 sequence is CASSFGETQYF. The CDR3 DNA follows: TGTGCCAGCAGCTTCGGAGAGACCCAGTACTTC. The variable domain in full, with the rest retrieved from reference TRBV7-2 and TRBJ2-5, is GAGVSQSPSNKVTEKGKDVELRCDPISGHTALYWYRQSLGQGLEFLIYFQGNSAPDKSGLPSDRFSAERTGGSVSTLTIQRTQQEDSAVYLCASSFGETQYFGPGTRLLVL.

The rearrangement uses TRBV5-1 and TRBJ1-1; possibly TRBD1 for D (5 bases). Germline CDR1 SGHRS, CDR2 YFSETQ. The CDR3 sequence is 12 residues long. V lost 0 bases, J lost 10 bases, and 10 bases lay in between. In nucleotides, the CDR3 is TGCGCCAGCAGCTTGGCCGGGGGGGGAGCTTTCTTT. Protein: CASSLAGGGAFF. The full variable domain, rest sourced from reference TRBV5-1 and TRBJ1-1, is KAGVTQTPRYLIKTRGQQVTLSCSPISGHRSVSWYQQTPGQGLQFLFEYFSETQRNKGNFPGRFSGRQFSNSRSEMNVSTLELGDSALYLCASSLAGGGAFFGQGTRLTVV.

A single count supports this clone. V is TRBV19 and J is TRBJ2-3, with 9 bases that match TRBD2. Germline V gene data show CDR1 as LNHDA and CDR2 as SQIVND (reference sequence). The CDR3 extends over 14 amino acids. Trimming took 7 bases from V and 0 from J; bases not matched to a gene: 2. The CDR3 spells CASTTSGSTDTQYF. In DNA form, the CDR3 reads TGTGCCAGTACCACTAGCGGGAGCACAGATACGCAGTATTTT.

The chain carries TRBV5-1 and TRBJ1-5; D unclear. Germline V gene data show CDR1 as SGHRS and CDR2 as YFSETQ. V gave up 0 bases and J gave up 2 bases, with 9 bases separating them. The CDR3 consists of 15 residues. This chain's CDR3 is CASSLGGSGNQPQHF. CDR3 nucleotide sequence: TGCGCCAGCAGCTTGGGAGGGTCCGGCAATCAGCCCCAGCATTTT.

CDR3 sequence (DNA): TGTGCCAGCAGTGAAAGGACTAGCGGGAACGCGGAGACCCAGTACTTC. This encodes CASSERTSGNAETQYF. The chain uses TRBV2 and TRBJ2-5; 12 nucleotides agree with TRBD2. Trimming took 2 bases from V and 5 from J; bases not matched to a gene: 6. This CDR3 is 16 amino acids long. Germline CDR1 is SNHLY and CDR2 is FYNNEI.

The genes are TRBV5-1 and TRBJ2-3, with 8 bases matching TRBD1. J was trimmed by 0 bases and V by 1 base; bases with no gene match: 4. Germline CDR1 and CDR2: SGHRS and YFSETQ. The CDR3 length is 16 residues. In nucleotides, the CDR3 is TGCGCCAGCAGCTTGTACGGACAGGGTAGCACAGATACGCAGTATTTT. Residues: CASSLYGQGSTDTQYF.

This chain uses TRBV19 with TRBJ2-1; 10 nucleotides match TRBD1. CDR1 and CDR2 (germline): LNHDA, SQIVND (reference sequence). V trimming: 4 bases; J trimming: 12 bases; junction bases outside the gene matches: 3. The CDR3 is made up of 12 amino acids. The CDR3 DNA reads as TGTGCCAGTAGTAGGGACAGGGGTCGGCAGTTCTTC. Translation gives CASSRDRGRQFF.

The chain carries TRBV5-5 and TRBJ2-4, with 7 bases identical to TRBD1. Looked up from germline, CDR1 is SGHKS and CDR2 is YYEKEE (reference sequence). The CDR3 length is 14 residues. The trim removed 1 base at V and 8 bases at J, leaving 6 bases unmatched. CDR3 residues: CASSLIQGMYIQYF. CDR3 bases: TGTGCCAGCAGCTTGATACAGGGGATGTACATTCAGTACTTC.